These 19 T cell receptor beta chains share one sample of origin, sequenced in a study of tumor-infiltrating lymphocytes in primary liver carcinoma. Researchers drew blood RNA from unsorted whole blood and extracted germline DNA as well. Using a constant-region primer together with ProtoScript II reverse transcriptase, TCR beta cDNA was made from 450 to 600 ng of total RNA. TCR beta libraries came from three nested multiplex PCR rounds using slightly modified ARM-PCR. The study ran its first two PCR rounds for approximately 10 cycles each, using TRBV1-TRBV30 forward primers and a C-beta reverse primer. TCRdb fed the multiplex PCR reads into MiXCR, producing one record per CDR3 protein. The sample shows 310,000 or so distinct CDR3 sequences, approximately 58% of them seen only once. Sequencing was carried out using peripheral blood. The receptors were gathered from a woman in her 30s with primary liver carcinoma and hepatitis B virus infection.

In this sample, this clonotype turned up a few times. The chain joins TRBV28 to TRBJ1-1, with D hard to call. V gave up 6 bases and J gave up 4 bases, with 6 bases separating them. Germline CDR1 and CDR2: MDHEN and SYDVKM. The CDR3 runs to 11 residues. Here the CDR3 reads CASRAITEAFF. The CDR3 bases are TGTGCCAGCAGGGCGATCACTGAAGCTTTCTTT.

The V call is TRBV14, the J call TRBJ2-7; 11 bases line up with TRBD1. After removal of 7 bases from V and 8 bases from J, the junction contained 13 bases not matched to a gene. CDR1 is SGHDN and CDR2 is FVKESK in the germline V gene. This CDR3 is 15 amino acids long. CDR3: CASNHPGQGAYKQYF. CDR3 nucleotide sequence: TGTGCCAGCAACCACCCTGGACAGGGGGCTTACAAGCAGTACTTC.

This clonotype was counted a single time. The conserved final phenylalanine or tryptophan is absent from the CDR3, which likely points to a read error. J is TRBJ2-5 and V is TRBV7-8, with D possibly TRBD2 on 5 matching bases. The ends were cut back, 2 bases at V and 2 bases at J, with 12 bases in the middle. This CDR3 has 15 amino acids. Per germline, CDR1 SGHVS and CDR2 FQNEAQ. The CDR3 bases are TGTGCCAGCAGCTTAAGATCGGGAAGGCAAGAGACCCAGTACATC. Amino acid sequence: CASSLRSGRQETQYI.

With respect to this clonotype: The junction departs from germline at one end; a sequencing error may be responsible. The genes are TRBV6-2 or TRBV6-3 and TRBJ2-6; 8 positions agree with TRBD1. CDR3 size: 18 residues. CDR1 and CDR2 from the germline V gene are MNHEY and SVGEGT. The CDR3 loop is CASSYFGQGHSGANVLAF. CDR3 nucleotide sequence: TGTGCCAGCAGTTACTTCGGACAGGGCCACTCTGGGGCCAACGTCCTGGCTTTC.

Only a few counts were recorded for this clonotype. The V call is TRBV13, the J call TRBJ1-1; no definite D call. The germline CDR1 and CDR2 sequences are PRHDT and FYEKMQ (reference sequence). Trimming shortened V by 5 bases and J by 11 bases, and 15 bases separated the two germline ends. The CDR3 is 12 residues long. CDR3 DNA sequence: TGTGCCAGCAGCCCCGGAGCAGTCGTGGCTTTCTTT. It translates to CASSPGAVVAFF. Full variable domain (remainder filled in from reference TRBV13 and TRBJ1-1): AAGVIQSPRHLIKEKRETATLKCYPIPRHDTVYWYQQGPGQDPQFLISFYEKMQSDKGSIPDRFSAQQFSDYHSELNMSSLELGDSALYFCASSPGAVVAFFGQGTRLTVV.

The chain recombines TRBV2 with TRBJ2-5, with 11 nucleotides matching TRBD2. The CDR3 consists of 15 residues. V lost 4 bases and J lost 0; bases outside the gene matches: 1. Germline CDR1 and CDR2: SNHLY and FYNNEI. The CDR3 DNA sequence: TGTGCCAGCAGTGTGACTAGCGGGGACCAAGAGACCCAGTACTTC. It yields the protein CASSVTSGDQETQYF.

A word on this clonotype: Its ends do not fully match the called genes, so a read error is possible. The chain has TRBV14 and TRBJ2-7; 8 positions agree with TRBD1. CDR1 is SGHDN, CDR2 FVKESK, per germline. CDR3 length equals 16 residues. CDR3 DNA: TGTGCCAGCAGCCTTTCCGGACAGGGACTCTCCTACGAGCTGTACTTC. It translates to CASSLSGQGLSYELYF.

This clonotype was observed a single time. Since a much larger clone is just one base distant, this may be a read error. The CDR3 sequence is CASSHGKASEQIF. The CDR3 coding sequence is TGTGCCAGCAGCCATGGGAAGGCCAGTGAGCAGATCTTC. The chain recombines TRBV7-8 with TRBJ2-1; D remains unclear. CDR1 SGHVS and CDR2 FQNEAQ come from the germline V gene. This CDR3 has 13 amino acids.

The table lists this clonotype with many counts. As DNA, the CDR3 is TGTGCCACCCTGAGGTTAGCCGGGGAGCTGTTTTTT. It is translated as CATLRLAGELFF. J is TRBJ2-2 and V is TRBV6-2 or TRBV6-3, with D hard to call. V was pared by 10 bases and J by 6 bases, with 12 bases between. The V gene's germline CDR1 is MNHEY and CDR2 SVGEGT. CDR3 length equals 12 residues.

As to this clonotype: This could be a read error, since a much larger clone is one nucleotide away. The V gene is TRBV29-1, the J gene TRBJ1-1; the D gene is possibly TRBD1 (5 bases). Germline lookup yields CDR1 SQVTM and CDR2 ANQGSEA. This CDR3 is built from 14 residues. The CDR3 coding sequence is TGCAGCGTTGAAGATCTTAGGAGAGGGACTGAAGCTTCCTTT. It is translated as CSVEDLRRGTEASF. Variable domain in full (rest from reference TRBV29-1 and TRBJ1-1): SAVISQKPSRDICQRGTSLTIQCQVDSQVTMMFWYRQQPGQSLTLIATANQGSEATYESGFVIDKFPISRPNLTFSTLTVSNMSPEDSSIYLCSVEDLRRGTEASFGQGTRLTVV.

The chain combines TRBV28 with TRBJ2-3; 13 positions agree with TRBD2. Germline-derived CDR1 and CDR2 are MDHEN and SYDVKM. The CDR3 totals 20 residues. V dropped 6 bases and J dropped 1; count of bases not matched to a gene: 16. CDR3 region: CASRLLRLAGGQHRTDTQYF. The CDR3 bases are TGTGCCAGCAGGCTGCTCCGACTAGCGGGAGGCCAACATCGCACAGATACGCAGTATTTT. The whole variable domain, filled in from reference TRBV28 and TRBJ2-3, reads DVKVTQSSRYLVKRTGEKVFLECVQDMDHENMFWYRQDPGLGLRLIYFSYDVKMKEKGDIPEGYSVSREKKERFSLILESASTNQTSMYLCASRLLRLAGGQHRTDTQYFGPGTRLTVL.

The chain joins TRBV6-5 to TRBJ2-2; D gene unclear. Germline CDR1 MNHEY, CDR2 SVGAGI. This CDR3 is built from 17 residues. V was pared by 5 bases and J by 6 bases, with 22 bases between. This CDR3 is CASSAGLAWFMAGELFF. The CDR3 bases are TGTGCCAGCAGTGCCGGTCTGGCGTGGTTTATGGCCGGGGAGCTGTTTTTT.

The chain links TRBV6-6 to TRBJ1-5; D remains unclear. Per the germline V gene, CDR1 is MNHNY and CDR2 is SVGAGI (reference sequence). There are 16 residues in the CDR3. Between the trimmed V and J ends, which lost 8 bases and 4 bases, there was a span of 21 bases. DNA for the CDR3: TGTGCCAGCGTTTATTCCGGGTCAGCTTCAAATCAGCCCCAGCATTTT. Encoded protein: CASVYSGSASNQPQHF.

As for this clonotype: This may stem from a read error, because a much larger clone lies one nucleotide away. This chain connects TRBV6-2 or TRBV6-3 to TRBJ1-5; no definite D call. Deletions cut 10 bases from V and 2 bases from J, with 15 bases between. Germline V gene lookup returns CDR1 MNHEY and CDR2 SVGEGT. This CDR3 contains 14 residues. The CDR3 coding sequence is TGTGCCACTACGGGAAGGGTGGGCAATCAGCCCCAGCATTTT. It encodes CATTGRVGNQPQHF.

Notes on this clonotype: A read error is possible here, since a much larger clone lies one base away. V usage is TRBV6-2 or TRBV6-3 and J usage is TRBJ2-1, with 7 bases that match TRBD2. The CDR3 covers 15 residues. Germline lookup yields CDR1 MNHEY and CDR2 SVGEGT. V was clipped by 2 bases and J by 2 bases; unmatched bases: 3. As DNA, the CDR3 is TGTGCCAGCAGTTACCAGCGGGGCCCCTACAATGAGCAGTTCTTC. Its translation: CASSYQRGPYNEQFF.

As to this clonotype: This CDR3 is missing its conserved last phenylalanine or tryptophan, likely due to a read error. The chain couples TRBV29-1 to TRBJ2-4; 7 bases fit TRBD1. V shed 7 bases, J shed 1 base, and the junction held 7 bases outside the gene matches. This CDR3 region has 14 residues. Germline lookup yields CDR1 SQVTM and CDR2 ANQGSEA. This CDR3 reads CSATGVGAKNIQYL. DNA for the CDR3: TGCAGCGCAACAGGGGTAGGGGCCAAAAACATTCAGTACCTC.

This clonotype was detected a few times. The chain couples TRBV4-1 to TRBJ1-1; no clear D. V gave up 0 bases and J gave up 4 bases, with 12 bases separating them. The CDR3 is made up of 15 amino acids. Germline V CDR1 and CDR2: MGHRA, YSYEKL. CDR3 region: CASSQDLVGGTEAFF. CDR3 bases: TGCGCCAGCAGCCAAGATCTGGTGGGCGGCACTGAAGCTTTCTTT.

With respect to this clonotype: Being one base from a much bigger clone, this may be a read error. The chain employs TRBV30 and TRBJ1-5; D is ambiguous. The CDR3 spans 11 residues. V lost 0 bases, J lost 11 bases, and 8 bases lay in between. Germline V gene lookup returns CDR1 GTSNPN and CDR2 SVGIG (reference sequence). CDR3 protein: CAWSVKGTQHF. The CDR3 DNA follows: TGTGCCTGGAGTGTAAAGGGAACCCAGCATTTT.

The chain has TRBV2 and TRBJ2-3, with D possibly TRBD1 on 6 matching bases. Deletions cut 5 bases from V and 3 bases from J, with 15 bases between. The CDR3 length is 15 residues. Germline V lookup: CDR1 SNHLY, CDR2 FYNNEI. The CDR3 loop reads CASSRGIGNTDTQYF. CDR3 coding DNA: TGTGCCAGCAGTAGGGGGATCGGTAATACAGATACGCAGTATTTT.